The present T cell receptor (beta chain) was sequenced within a study of T cell responses to AZD1222 COVID-19 vaccine. The data were produced by immunoSEQ multiplex PCR, yet TCRdb's version contains in-frame clones alone and is incomplete. This sample has some 190,000 clones, with roughly 92% found just once. The origin of this receptor is an adult in good health. Sample: peripheral blood, taken on day 0 of AZD1222 vaccination.

CDR3: CASSFWGGTGELFF. The CDR3 DNA reads as TGTGCCAGCAGCTTTTGGGGGGGTACCGGGGAGCTGTTTTTT. The chain couples TRBV5-4 to TRBJ2-2; 7 nucleotides line up with TRBD2. This CDR3 spans 14 amino acids. Germline CDR1 is SGHNT and CDR2 is YYREEE (reference sequence). Trimming cost V 2 bases and J 5 bases; bases outside gene matches: 3. The full variable domain, with the rest looked up from reference TRBV5-4 and TRBJ2-2, is ETGVTQSPTHLIKTRGQQVTLRCSSQSGHNTVSWYQQALGQGPQFIFQYYREEENGRGNFPPRFSGLQFPNYSSELNVNALELDDSALYLCASSFWGGTGELFFGEGSRLTVL.